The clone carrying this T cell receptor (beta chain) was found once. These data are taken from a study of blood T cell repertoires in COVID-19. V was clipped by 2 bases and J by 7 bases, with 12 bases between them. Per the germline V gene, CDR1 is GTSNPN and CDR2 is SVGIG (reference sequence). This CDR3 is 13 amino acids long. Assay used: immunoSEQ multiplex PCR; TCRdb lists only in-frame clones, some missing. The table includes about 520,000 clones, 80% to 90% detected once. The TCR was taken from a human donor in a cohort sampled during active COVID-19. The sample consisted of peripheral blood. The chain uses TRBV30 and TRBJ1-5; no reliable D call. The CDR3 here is CAWSPEGRQPQHF. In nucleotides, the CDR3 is TGTGCCTGGAGTCCCGAAGGGAGGCAGCCCCAGCATTTT.